This TCR beta chain was profiled in a study of tumor-infiltrating lymphocytes in primary liver carcinoma. Study-level results: Relative to blood, tumors carried a significantly larger fraction of the repertoire in their top 250 clones (p = 0.039). Only around 8-25% of top clones occurred in all five tumor regions. Tumor region pairs shared more overlap than did tumor-adjacent and tumor-blood pairs.

The authors made TCR beta cDNA from around 500 ng total RNA with a constant-region primer. Employing slightly modified ARM-PCR, three nested multiplex PCR rounds were run, and these gave rise to the TCR beta libraries. Each CDR3 protein gets one entry after TCRdb re-called the multiplex PCR reads with MiXCR. The repertoire holds roughly 32,000 distinct CDR3 sequences, around 74% seen once, with about 16% in the top ten. Concerning this clonotype itself: Its target is not known.

Co-extraction yielded RNA and DNA from around 20-30 mg of unsorted bulk tissue. The receptor comes from a man aged 35 to 55 with primary liver carcinoma and hepatitis B virus infection. What was sequenced was liver tumor tissue from sampling region 4. Subset here: tumor region T4, right-lateral pole.

The CDR3 here is CASSFGQGRERLFF. CDR3 sequence (DNA): TGTGCCAGCAGTTTCGGACAGGGACGGGAAAGATTGTTTTTT. V and J are TRBV28 and TRBJ1-4; 8 nucleotides agree with TRBD1. Germline CDR1 and CDR2: MDHEN and SYDVKM. With 3 bases clipped from V and 15 bases from J, the junction kept 12 bases outside the gene matches. The CDR3 is 14 residues long.